This TCR beta chain is drawn from a study of beta chain features in type 1 diabetes. Regarding the study as a whole: TCRB CDR3s were moderately but significantly shorter in Type 1 diabetes patients in all four CD4+ subsets.

Trimming stripped 3 bases from V and 1 base from J, with 13 bases between. The germline V gene has CDR1 SGHAT and CDR2 FQNNGV. The CDR3 contains 17 residues. The entirety of the isolated RNA underwent reverse transcription, so expressed TCRB transcripts were sequenced. Profiling relied on immunoSEQ multiplex PCR, and the TCRdb table lists in-frame clones only, not all of them. The data contain 500,000 to 850,000 clones, around 15% of them singletons. Turning to this clone: As yet, its antigen is unknown.

The sample comprised naive CD4+ T cells from blood. This receptor was obtained from a man in his late teens or twenties with type 1 diabetes. The V gene is TRBV11-2, the J gene TRBJ2-6, with unresolved D. The chain's CDR3 is CASSFTVRSSGANVLTF. The CDR3 nucleotides are TGTGCCAGCAGCTTTACGGTCCGCAGTTCTGGGGCCAACGTCCTGACTTTC.